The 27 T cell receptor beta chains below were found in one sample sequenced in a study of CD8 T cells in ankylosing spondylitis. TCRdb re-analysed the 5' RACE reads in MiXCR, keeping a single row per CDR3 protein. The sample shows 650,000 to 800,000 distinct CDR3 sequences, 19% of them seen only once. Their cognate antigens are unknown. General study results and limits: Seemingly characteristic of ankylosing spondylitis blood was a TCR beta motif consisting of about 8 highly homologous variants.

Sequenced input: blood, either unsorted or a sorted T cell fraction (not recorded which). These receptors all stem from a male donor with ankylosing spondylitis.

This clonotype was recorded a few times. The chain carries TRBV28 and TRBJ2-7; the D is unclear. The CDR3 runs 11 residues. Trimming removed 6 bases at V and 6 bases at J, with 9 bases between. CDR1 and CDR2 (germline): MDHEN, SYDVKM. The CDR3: CASSSPLEQYF. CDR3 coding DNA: TGTGCCAGCAGCTCACCTCTCGAGCAGTACTTC.

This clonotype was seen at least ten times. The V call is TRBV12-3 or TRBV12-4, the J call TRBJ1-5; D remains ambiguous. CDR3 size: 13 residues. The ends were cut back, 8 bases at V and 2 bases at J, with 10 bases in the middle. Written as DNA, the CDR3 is TGTGCCAGCCGGAAGATCGGCAATCAGCCCCAGCATTTT. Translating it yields CASRKIGNQPQHF.

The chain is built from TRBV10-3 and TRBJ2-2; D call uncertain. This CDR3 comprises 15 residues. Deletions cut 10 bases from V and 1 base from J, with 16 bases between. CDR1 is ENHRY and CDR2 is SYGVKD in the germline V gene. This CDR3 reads CASKHSDKNTGELFF. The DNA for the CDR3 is TGTGCCAGCAAGCACTCCGACAAGAACACCGGGGAGCTGTTTTTT.

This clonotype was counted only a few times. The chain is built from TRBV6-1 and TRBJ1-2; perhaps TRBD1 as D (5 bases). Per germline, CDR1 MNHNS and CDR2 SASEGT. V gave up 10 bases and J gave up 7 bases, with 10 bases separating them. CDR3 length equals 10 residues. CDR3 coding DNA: TGTGCCACGCAGGGTGGTGGCTACACCTTC. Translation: CATQGGGYTF.

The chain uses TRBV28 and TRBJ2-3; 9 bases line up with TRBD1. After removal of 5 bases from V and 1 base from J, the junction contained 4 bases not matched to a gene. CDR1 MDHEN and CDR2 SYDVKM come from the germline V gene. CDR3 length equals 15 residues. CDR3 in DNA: TGTGCCAGCAGTGACAGGGGGTCGGGCACAGATACGCAGTATTTT. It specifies CASSDRGSGTDTQYF.

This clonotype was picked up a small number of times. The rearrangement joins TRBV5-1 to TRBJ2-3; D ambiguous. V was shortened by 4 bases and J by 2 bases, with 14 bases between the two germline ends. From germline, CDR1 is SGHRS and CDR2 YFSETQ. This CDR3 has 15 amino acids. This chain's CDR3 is CASSPSKGPTDTQYF. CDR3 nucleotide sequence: TGCGCCAGCAGCCCGAGTAAAGGGCCCACAGATACGCAGTATTTT.

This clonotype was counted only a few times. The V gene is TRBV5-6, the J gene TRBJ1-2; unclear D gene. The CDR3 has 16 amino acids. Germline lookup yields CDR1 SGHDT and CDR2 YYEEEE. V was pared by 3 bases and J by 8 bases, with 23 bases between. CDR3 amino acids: CASSSTGWSATIGYTF. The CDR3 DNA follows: TGTGCCAGCAGCTCCACCGGATGGTCCGCCACCATAGGCTACACCTTC.

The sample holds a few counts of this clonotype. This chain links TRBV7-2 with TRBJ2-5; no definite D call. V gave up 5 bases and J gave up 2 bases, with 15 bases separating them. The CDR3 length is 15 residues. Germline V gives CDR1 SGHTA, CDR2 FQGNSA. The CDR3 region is CASSPPMGYQETQYF. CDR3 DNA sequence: TGTGCCAGCAGCCCGCCCATGGGGTATCAAGAGACCCAGTACTTC.

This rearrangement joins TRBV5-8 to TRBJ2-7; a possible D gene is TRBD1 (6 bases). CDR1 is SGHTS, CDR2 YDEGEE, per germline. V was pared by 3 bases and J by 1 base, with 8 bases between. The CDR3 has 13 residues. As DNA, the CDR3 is TGTGCCAGCAGCTGGGACAAATCCTACGAGCAGTACTTC. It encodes CASSWDKSYEQYF.

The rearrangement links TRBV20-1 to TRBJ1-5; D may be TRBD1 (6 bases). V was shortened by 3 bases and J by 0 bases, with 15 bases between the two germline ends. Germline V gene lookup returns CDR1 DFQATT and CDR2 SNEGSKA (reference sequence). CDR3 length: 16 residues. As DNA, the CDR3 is TGCAGTGCTAGCGCATTACAGGGATATAGCAATCAGCCCCAGCATTTT. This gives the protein CSASALQGYSNQPQHF.

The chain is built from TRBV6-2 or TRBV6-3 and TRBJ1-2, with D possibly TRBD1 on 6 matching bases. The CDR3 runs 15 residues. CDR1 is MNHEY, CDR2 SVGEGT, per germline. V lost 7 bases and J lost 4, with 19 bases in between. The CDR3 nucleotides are TGTGCCAGCATATCGGCCGGGGGGGGCAGCTATGGCTACACCTTC. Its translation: CASISAGGGSYGYTF.

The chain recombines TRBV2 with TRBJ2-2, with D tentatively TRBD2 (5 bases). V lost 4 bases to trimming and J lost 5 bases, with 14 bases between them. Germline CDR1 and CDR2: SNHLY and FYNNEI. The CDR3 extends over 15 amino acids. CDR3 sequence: CASSASGYRTGELFF. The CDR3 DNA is TGTGCCAGCAGTGCGTCGGGATATCGAACCGGGGAGCTGTTTTTT.

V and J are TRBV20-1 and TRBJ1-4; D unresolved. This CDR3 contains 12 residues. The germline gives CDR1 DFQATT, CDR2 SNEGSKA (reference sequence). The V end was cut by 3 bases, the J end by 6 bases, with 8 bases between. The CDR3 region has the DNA TGCAGTGCTAGCCAGGCTGATGAAAAACTGTTTTTT. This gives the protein CSASQADEKLFF.

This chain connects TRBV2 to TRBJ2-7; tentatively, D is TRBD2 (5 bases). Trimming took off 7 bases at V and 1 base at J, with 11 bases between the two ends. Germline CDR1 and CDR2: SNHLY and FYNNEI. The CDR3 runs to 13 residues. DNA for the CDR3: TGTGCCAGCACCCCGAGGGTTTCCTACGAGCAGTACTTC. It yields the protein CASTPRVSYEQYF.

CDR3 sequence reads: CASSLGGFGNQPQHF. In DNA, the CDR3 is TGTGCCAGCAGCTTAGGGGGTTTTGGCAATCAGCCCCAGCATTTT. The chain uses TRBV7-8 and TRBJ1-5; D call uncertain. From germline, CDR1 is SGHVS and CDR2 FQNEAQ. The CDR3 is 15 residues long. V was trimmed by 1 base and J by 2 bases, leaving 9 bases between them.

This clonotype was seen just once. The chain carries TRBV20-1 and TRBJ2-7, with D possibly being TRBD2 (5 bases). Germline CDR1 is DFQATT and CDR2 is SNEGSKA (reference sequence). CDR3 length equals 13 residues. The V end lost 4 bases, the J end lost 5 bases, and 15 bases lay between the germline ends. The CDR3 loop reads CSANPGSGDEQYF. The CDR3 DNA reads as TGCAGTGCTAACCCTGGGTCCGGGGACGAGCAGTACTTC.

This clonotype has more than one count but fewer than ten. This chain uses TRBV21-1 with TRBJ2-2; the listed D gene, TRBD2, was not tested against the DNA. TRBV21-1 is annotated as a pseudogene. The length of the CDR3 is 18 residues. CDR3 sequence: CASIPRSGTWENTGELFF. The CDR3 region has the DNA TGTGCCAGCATCCCCCGGAGCGGGACCTGGGAAAACACCGGGGAGCTGTTTTTT.

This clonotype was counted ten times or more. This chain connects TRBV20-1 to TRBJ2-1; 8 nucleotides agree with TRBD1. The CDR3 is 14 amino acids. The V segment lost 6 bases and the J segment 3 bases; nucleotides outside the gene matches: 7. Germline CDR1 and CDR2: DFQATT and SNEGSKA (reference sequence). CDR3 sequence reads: CSAPGQVNYNEQFF. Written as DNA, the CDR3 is TGCAGTGCCCCGGGACAGGTCAACTACAATGAGCAGTTCTTC.

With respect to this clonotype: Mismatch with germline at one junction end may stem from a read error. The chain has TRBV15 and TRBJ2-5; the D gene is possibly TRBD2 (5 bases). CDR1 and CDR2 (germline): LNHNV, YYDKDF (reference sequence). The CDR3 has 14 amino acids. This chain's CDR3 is CATGRVGPGETQYF. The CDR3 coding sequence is TGTGCCACCGGCAGAGTCGGCCCGGGGGAGACCCAGTACTTC. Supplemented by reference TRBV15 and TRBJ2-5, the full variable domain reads DAMVIQNPRYQVTQFGKPVTLSCSQTLNHNVMYWYQQKSSQAPKLLFHYYDKDFNNEADTPDNFQSRRPNTSFCFLDIRSPGLGDTAMYLCATGRVGPGETQYFGPGTRLLVL.

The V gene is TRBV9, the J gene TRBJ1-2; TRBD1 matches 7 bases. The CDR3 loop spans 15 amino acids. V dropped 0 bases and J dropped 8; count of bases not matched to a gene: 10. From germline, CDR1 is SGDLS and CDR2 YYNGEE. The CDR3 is CASSVAPTGQEGYTF. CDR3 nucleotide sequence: TGTGCCAGCAGCGTAGCCCCAACAGGACAGGAGGGCTACACCTTC.

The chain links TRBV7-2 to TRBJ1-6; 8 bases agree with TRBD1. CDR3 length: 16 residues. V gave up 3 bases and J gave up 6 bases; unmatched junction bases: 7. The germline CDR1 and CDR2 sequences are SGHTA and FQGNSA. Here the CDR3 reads CASSFKGTGINSPLHF. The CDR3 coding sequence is TGTGCCAGCAGCTTTAAGGGGACAGGCATTAATTCACCCCTCCACTTT. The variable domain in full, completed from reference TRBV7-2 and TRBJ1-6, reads GAGVSQSPSNKVTEKGKDVELRCDPISGHTALYWYRQSLGQGLEFLIYFQGNSAPDKSGLPSDRFSAERTGGSVSTLTIQRTQQEDSAVYLCASSFKGTGINSPLHFGNGTRLTVT.

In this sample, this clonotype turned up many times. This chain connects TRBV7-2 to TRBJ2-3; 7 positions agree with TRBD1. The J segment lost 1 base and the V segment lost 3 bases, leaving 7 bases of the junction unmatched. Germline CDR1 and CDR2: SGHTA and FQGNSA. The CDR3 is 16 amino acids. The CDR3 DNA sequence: TGTGCCAGCAGCTTTAGAGGGGGCCCGCGCACAGATACGCAGTATTTT. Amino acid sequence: CASSFRGGPRTDTQYF. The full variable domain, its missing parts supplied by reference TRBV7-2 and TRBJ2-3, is GAGVSQSPSNKVTEKGKDVELRCDPISGHTALYWYRQSLGQGLEFLIYFQGNSAPDKSGLPSDRFSAERTGGSVSTLTIQRTQQEDSAVYLCASSFRGGPRTDTQYFGPGTRLTVL.

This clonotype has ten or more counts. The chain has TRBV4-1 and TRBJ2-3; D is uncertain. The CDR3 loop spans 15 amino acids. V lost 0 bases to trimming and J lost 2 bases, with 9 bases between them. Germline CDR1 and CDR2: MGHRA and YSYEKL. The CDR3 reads CASSQDDELTDTQYF. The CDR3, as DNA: TGCGCCAGCAGCCAAGACGATGAACTCACAGATACGCAGTATTTT.

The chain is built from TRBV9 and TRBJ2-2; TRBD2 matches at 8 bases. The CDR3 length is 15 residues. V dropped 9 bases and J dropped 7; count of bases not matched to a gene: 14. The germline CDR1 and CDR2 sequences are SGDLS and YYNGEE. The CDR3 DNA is TGTGCCACTCCTCCTGGGACTAGTGAGTTCGGGGAGCTGTTTTTT. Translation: CATPPGTSEFGELFF.

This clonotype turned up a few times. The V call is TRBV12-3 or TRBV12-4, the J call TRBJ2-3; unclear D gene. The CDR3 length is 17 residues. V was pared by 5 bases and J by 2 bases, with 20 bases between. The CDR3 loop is CASSHPTMAWNTDTQYF. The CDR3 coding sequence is TGTGCCAGCAGTCACCCCACTATGGCCTGGAACACAGATACGCAGTATTTT.

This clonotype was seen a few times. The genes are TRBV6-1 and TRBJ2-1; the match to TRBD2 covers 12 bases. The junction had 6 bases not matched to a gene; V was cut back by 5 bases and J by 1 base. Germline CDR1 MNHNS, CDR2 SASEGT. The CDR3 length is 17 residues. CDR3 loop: CASSRGLAGRSYNEQFF. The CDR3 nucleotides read TGTGCCAGCAGTCGCGGACTAGCGGGAAGATCCTACAATGAGCAGTTCTTC.

CDR3 region: CASSTDHPSPLHF. Here the CDR3 DNA reads TGCGCCAGCAGCACGGACCATCCTTCACCCCTCCACTTT. The V gene is TRBV5-1, the J gene TRBJ1-6, with D unresolved. This CDR3 spans 13 amino acids. Looked up from germline, CDR1 is SGHRS and CDR2 is YFSETQ. V was shortened by 4 bases and J by 9 bases, with 11 bases between the two germline ends.